Listed below are T cell receptor beta chains from one sample, sequenced in a study of blood T cell repertoires in COVID-19. The repertoire was sequenced with immunoSEQ multiplex PCR; TCRdb's copy has only in-frame clones and lacks some. The data contain hundreds of thousands of clones, more than 80% of them seen just once; the ten biggest clones take up 8.5% to 12%. The sample comprised peripheral blood. Every receptor here comes from a woman aged 80 or over with acute or convalescent COVID-19. Each CDR3 is given with its conserved first and last residue. Each record gives: clone size, J gene, V gene, D gene, CDR3 DNA, CDR3 protein. The D gene is left open where the match is weak. Size is omitted from some rows. Given values are once, few, many or a class for expanded clones.

clone_size: NA; j_call: TRBJ2-3; v_call: TRBV7-6; d_call: TRBD2; cdr3_nt: TGTGCCAGCAGCCCGATTCGCGGGAGGGACACAGATACGCAGTATTTT; cdr3_aa: CASSPIRGRDTDTQYF
clone_size: NA; j_call: TRBJ2-1; v_call: TRBV7-3; d_call: NA; cdr3_nt: TGTGCCAGCAGCACCAGGGGCGGTGGGGGTACCACCTACAATGAGCAGTTCTTC; cdr3_aa: CASSTRGGGGTTYNEQFF
clone_size: NA; j_call: TRBJ2-5; v_call: TRBV5-5; d_call: TRBD2; cdr3_nt: TGTGCCAGCAGTTTCGACTTTGGACTAGCGGGGGCTACCCAAGAGACCCAGTACTTC; cdr3_aa: CASSFDFGLAGATQETQYF
clone_size: NA; j_call: TRBJ2-3; v_call: TRBV3-1/TRBV3-2; d_call: NA; cdr3_nt: TGTGCCAGCAGCCAAGGATCGGTAAATACGCAGTATTTT; cdr3_aa: CASSQGSVNTQYF
clone_size: NA; j_call: TRBJ1-2; v_call: TRBV6-1; d_call: NA; cdr3_nt: TGTGCCAGCAGTGAAGCGGGCAAATCCTCAAACTATGGCTACACCTTC; cdr3_aa: CASSEAGKSSNYGYTF
clone_size: NA; j_call: TRBJ1-3; v_call: TRBV11-2; d_call: NA; cdr3_nt: TGTGCCAGCAGCCTCGCAGGGTTAGACACCATATATTTT; cdr3_aa: CASSLAGLDTIYF
clone_size: NA; j_call: TRBJ2-5; v_call: TRBV4-1; d_call: TRBD2; cdr3_nt: TGCGCCAGCAGCCAAGATTCGGGTCGCGCGGGGGGCCGGAGAGAGACCCAGTACTTC; cdr3_aa: CASSQDSGRAGGRRETQYF
clone_size: NA; j_call: TRBJ2-3; v_call: TRBV4-2; d_call: NA; cdr3_nt: TGTGCCAGCAGCCGAGCGGGCCCAGGCACAGATACGCAGTATTTT; cdr3_aa: CASSRAGPGTDTQYF
clone_size: NA; j_call: TRBJ2-7; v_call: TRBV4-1; d_call: NA; cdr3_nt: TGCGCCAGCAGCCAAGATGGGCGGACCGAGGGAGAGCAGTACTTC; cdr3_aa: CASSQDGRTEGEQYF
clone_size: NA; j_call: TRBJ1-1; v_call: TRBV15; d_call: NA; cdr3_nt: TGTGCCACCAGCAGAGCCGGGAACACTGAAGCTTTCTTT; cdr3_aa: CATSRAGNTEAFF
clone_size: NA; j_call: TRBJ2-2; v_call: TRBV25-1; d_call: TRBD1; cdr3_nt: TGTGCCAGCAGCTTGACAGGGGTCGGCACCGGGGAGCTGTTTTTT; cdr3_aa: CASSLTGVGTGELFF
clone_size: NA; j_call: TRBJ1-2; v_call: TRBV23-1; d_call: NA; cdr3_nt: TGCGCCAGCAGAACCCTTCCAGGAACTGCTAACTATGGCTACACCTTC; cdr3_aa: CASRTLPGTANYGYTF
clone_size: NA; j_call: TRBJ1-5; v_call: TRBV28; d_call: NA; cdr3_nt: TGTGCCAGCAGTTTGGGGGGTCTACACAATAGCAATCAGCCCCAGCATTTT; cdr3_aa: CASSLGGLHNSNQPQHF
clone_size: NA; j_call: TRBJ1-4; v_call: TRBV6-5; d_call: NA; cdr3_nt: TGTGCCAGCAGTTCGGGACACCTTGGTGAAAAACTGTTTTTT; cdr3_aa: CASSSGHLGEKLFF
clone_size: NA; j_call: TRBJ1-1; v_call: TRBV6-2/TRBV6-3; d_call: NA; cdr3_nt: TGTGCCAGCAGTAAAGAACAGTTATCCGTCACTGAAGCTTTCTTT; cdr3_aa: CASSKEQLSVTEAFF
clone_size: NA; j_call: TRBJ2-5; v_call: TRBV12-3/TRBV12-4; d_call: NA; cdr3_nt: TGTGCCAGCAGTTTTGGTAGCTTAGAGACCCAGTACTTC; cdr3_aa: CASSFGSLETQYF
clone_size: NA; j_call: TRBJ1-1; v_call: TRBV18; d_call: TRBD1; cdr3_nt: TGTGCCAGCTCACCAAAGACAGGGGGTTCGGAAGCTTTCTTT; cdr3_aa: CASSPKTGGSEAFF
clone_size: NA; j_call: TRBJ1-2; v_call: TRBV5-5; d_call: NA; cdr3_nt: TGTGCCAGCAGCCCCGGGACATTAAACTATGGCTACACCTTC; cdr3_aa: CASSPGTLNYGYTF
clone_size: NA; j_call: TRBJ2-5; v_call: TRBV29-1; d_call: NA; cdr3_nt: TGCAGCGTTCGAACAGACCAAGAGACCCAGTACTTC; cdr3_aa: CSVRTDQETQYF
clone_size: NA; j_call: TRBJ1-1; v_call: TRBV19; d_call: NA; cdr3_nt: TGTGCCAGTAGCCAGGGGATGAACACTGAAGCTTTCTTT; cdr3_aa: CASSQGMNTEAFF
clone_size: few; j_call: TRBJ2-5; v_call: TRBV9; d_call: TRBD2; cdr3_nt: TGTGCCAGCAGCGTAAGAGGGACTAGCTGGGAGACCCAGTACTTC; cdr3_aa: CASSVRGTSWETQYF
clone_size: NA; j_call: TRBJ2-7; v_call: TRBV10-1; d_call: NA; cdr3_nt: TGCGCCAGCAGTAAGGGACTTCCCTTAGGAAGCGAGCAGTACTTC; cdr3_aa: CASSKGLPLGSEQYF
clone_size: few; j_call: TRBJ2-1; v_call: TRBV7-2; d_call: NA; cdr3_nt: TGTGCCAGCAGCTTATTGGGGGCGGCCTACAATGAGCAGTTCTTC; cdr3_aa: CASSLLGAAYNEQFF
clone_size: NA; j_call: TRBJ2-1; v_call: TRBV11-2; d_call: NA; cdr3_nt: TGTGCCAGCAGCTTAGATTCCGGAGCAACCCACAATGAGCAGTTCTTC; cdr3_aa: CASSLDSGATHNEQFF
clone_size: NA; j_call: TRBJ2-3; v_call: TRBV19; d_call: TRBD1; cdr3_nt: TGTGCCAGTAGTACCTCGACAGGGATTGGGACAGATACGCAGTATTTT; cdr3_aa: CASSTSTGIGTDTQYF
clone_size: NA; j_call: TRBJ1-5; v_call: TRBV10-3; d_call: TRBD1; cdr3_nt: TGTGCCATCAGTGAGTCTATGACACAGGGGGTTTTGCCCCAGCATTTT; cdr3_aa: CAISESMTQGVLPQHF
clone_size: NA; j_call: TRBJ2-2; v_call: TRBV4-3; d_call: NA; cdr3_nt: TGCGCCAGCAGCCAAGAGCCAGGGGTGAACACCGGGGAGCTGTTTTTT; cdr3_aa: CASSQEPGVNTGELFF
clone_size: NA; j_call: TRBJ2-2; v_call: TRBV6-2/TRBV6-3; d_call: TRBD2; cdr3_nt: TGTGCCAGCAGTTATCCTCGGGGGGGGACCGGGGAGCTGTTTTTT; cdr3_aa: CASSYPRGGTGELFF
clone_size: NA; j_call: TRBJ1-4; v_call: TRBV28; d_call: NA; cdr3_nt: TGTGCCAGCCTTAGTCCCACTAATGAAAAACTGTTTTTT; cdr3_aa: CASLSPTNEKLFF
clone_size: NA; j_call: TRBJ1-6; v_call: TRBV6-5; d_call: NA; cdr3_nt: TGTGCCAGCAGTTACAGACTCGACGCACCCCTCCACTTT; cdr3_aa: CASSYRLDAPLHF
clone_size: NA; j_call: TRBJ2-5; v_call: TRBV5-6; d_call: TRBD2; cdr3_nt: TGTGCCAGCAGCCACCCCGGGAGCGGGGCGCAAGAGACCCAGTACTTC; cdr3_aa: CASSHPGSGAQETQYF
clone_size: NA; j_call: TRBJ2-2; v_call: TRBV29-1; d_call: TRBD1; cdr3_nt: TGCAGCGTCGGGGACAGGCGAAACACCGGGGAGCTGTTTTTT; cdr3_aa: CSVGDRRNTGELFF
clone_size: NA; j_call: TRBJ1-1; v_call: TRBV30; d_call: NA; cdr3_nt: TGTGCCTGGAAGACCCCCCAGGTTATGAACACTGAAGCTTTCTTT; cdr3_aa: CAWKTPQVMNTEAFF
clone_size: NA; j_call: TRBJ2-3; v_call: TRBV6-2/TRBV6-3; d_call: TRBD2; cdr3_nt: TGTGCCAGCAGTTCCTTAGGCGGGGGGCCTAGCACAGATACGCAGTATTTT; cdr3_aa: CASSSLGGGPSTDTQYF
clone_size: NA; j_call: TRBJ2-7; v_call: TRBV18; d_call: NA; cdr3_nt: TGTGCCAGCTCACCTAGGGGTGGGGGCGCCTACGAGCAGTACTTC; cdr3_aa: CASSPRGGGAYEQYF
clone_size: NA; j_call: TRBJ1-5; v_call: TRBV4-3; d_call: TRBD1; cdr3_nt: TGCGCCAGCAGCCAAGATAACAGGGGGAATTATCAGCCCCAGCATTTT; cdr3_aa: CASSQDNRGNYQPQHF
clone_size: NA; j_call: TRBJ2-2; v_call: TRBV2; d_call: NA; cdr3_nt: TGTGCCATGCTCCGGACTCCCCTTAACACCGGGGAGCTGTTTTTT; cdr3_aa: CAMLRTPLNTGELFF
clone_size: NA; j_call: TRBJ1-1; v_call: TRBV27; d_call: NA; cdr3_nt: TGTGCCAGCAGCCCGACAGGAGCGAACACTGAAGCTTTCTTT; cdr3_aa: CASSPTGANTEAFF